The clone carrying this T cell receptor (beta chain) was observed many times. Its target is not known. This CDR3 contains 14 residues. Trimming cost V 5 bases and J 0 bases, with 10 bases left between them. The germline V gene encodes CDR1 SGHAT and CDR2 FQDESV (reference sequence). These data are taken from a study of T cell repertoires in cytomegalovirus infection. In TCRdb, the reads were re-called with MiXCR into one record per CDR3 protein. The top ten clones hold about 20% of a sample with about 280,000 distinct CDR3 sequences, roughly a fifth of them seen once. The sample in question was cultured PBMCs, obtained from culture after CMV antigen stimulation. This sequence joins TRBV11-1 and TRBJ1-1; no definite D call. The receptor's source is a human donor in good health (CMV status not recorded). Some clones in this sample may be carry-over from other donors' samples. This CDR3 is CASSRGRLNTEAFF. CDR3 DNA sequence: TGTGCCAGCAGCCGAGGCCGGTTGAACACTGAAGCTTTCTTT.